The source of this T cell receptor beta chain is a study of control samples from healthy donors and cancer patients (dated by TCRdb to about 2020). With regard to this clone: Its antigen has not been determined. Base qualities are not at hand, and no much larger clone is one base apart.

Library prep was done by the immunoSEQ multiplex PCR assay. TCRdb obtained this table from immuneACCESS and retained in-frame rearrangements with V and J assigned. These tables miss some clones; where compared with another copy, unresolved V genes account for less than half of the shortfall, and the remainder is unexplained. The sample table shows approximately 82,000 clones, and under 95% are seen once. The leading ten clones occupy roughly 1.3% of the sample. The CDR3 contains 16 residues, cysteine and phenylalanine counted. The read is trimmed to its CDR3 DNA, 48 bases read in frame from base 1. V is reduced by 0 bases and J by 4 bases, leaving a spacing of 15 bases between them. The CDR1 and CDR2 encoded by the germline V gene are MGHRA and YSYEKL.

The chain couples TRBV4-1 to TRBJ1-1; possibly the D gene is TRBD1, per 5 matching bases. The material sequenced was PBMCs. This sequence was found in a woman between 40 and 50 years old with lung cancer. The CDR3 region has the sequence CASSQDREGPGTEAFF. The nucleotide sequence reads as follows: TGCGCCAGCAGCCAAGACCGAGAGGGACCCGGCACTGAAGCTTTCTTT.